Listed below are T cell receptor beta chains from one sample, sequenced in a study of T-cell memory formation after mild COVID-19. TCRdb recomputed calls from the 5' RACE reads with MiXCR, one row per CDR3 protein. Of around 320,000 distinct CDR3 sequences in the sample, roughly a fifth were seen once. Input material: PBMCs or a T cell subset sorted from them (not recorded which). The source of these receptors is a young man who had mild COVID-19 (a few samples of this study predate the infection). Cell type and time point are not known. The CDR3 runs from the conserved cysteine through the conserved F or W. The order of the fields is CDR3 length, J gene, V gene, D gene, clone size, CDR3 DNA, CDR3 protein. A D gene is named only where the DNA matches it firmly. Expanded clones get a size class; other rows say once, few or many, or leave the size out.

14	TRBJ2-7	TRBV4-1	.	.	TGCGCCAGCAGCCAGCCGGGCCTCGACTACGAGCAGTACTTC	CASSQPGLDYEQYF
15	TRBJ2-7	TRBV7-2	.	.	TGTGCCAGCAGCTTAGGGCCCAGGCTCCCCTACGAGCAGTACTTC	CASSLGPRLPYEQYF
12	TRBJ1-1	TRBV6-6	.	.	TGTGCCTCCCGGGGGGGCGCGCCTGAAGCTTTCTTT	CASRGGAPEAFF
13	TRBJ1-1	TRBV30	.	.	TGTGCCTGGAGAGGCATTCTGAACACTGAAGCTTTCTTT	CAWRGILNTEAFF
16	TRBJ2-7	TRBV27	.	.	TGTGCCAGCAGAACCGGGACATTCGACTCCATACGGGAGCAGTACTTC	CASRTGTFDSIREQYF
15	TRBJ2-3	TRBV5-1	TRBD1	few	TGCGCCAGCAGCATACAGGGGGCGGGATTAGATACGCAGTATTTT	CASSIQGAGLDTQYF
15	TRBJ2-5	TRBV4-1	TRBD2	.	TGCGCCAGCAGCCAAGATTGGAATAGCGGGGGGACCCAGTACTTC	CASSQDWNSGGTQYF
14	TRBJ1-1	TRBV11-3	.	.	TGTGCCAGCAGCCGGGACGGCGGAGAAACTGAAGCTTTCTTT	CASSRDGGETEAFF
13	TRBJ1-2	TRBV5-1	TRBD1	few	TGCGCCAGCAGCTTGCCCCACAGGGGAGGCTACACCTTC	CASSLPHRGGYTF
16	TRBJ1-5	TRBV4-3	.	.	TGCGCCAGCAGCCAGGATCACAGGGTCTACAATCAGCCCCAGCATTTT	CASSQDHRVYNQPQHF
16	TRBJ2-7	TRBV6-5	TRBD2	.	TGTGCCAGCAGTCACCTCACTAGCGGGGGGCTGGGCGAGCAGTACTTC	CASSHLTSGGLGEQYF
14	TRBJ1-2	TRBV7-9	TRBD1	few	TGTGCCAGCAGCCCCCAAGGGGGCGTAGAAGGCTACACCTTC	CASSPQGGVEGYTF
13	TRBJ1-5	TRBV6-2/TRBV6-3	TRBD1	.	TGTGCCAGCAGCCCGGACAGGGGGGAGCCCCAGCATTTT	CASSPDRGEPQHF
16	TRBJ2-5	TRBV12-3/TRBV12-4	.	few	TGTGCCAGCAGTTTGCGTGTGGGGGGAAAGCAAGAGACCCAGTACTTC	CASSLRVGGKQETQYF
16	TRBJ2-5	TRBV12-5	TRBD2	.	TGTGCTAGTGGTTTGAGTGGTAGCGGGGGAGGAGAGACCCAGTACTTC	CASGLSGSGGGETQYF
13	TRBJ2-5	TRBV4-2	.	.	TGTGCCAGCAGCCAGTCCCCTCAAGAGACCCAGTACTTC	CASSQSPQETQYF
13	TRBJ2-1	TRBV24-1	.	few	TGTGCCACCCAGGCAGGGGTAAAGAATGAGCAGTTCTTC	CATQAGVKNEQFF
15	TRBJ2-5	TRBV11-2	.	few	.	CASSAIGLSWETQYF
13	TRBJ2-7	TRBV6-4	.	.	TGTGCCAGCCCCAAGGGAAGGGCCGGTGAGCAGTACTTC	CASPKGRAGEQYF
14	TRBJ2-5	TRBV6-2/TRBV6-3	.	.	TGTGCCAGCAGCCACCGGGACGGGGGAGAGACCCAGTACTTC	CASSHRDGGETQYF
15	TRBJ2-1	TRBV7-3	.	.	TGTGCCAGCAGCTTAGGGCAGCAGGCATACAATGAGCAGTTCTTC	CASSLGQQAYNEQFF
12	TRBJ1-5	TRBV5-5	.	few	TGTGCCAGCAGCTCGTTCGGGCAGCCCCAGCATTTT	CASSSFGQPQHF
12	TRBJ1-2	TRBV6-6	TRBD1	.	TGTGCCAGCAGAACCCAGGGGGAGGGCTACACCTTC	CASRTQGEGYTF
13	TRBJ1-2	TRBV2	.	few	TGTGCCAGCAGTGAAAGGCTGGGCTATGGCTACACCTTC	CASSERLGYGYTF
16	TRBJ2-3	TRBV12-3/TRBV12-4	TRBD2	few	TGTGCCAGCAGTTTGGGACTAGCGGGGGTTGTAGATACGCAGTATTTT	CASSLGLAGVVDTQYF
12	TRBJ2-1	TRBV11-2	.	.	TGTGCCAGCACCCGGGAGAGCAATGAGCAGTTCTTC	CASTRESNEQFF
14	TRBJ1-3	TRBV4-1	.	.	TGCGCCAGCAGCCAAGGCCTCGGTGGGAACACCATATATTTT	CASSQGLGGNTIYF
17	TRBJ1-6	TRBV4-1	TRBD1	few	TGCGCCAGCAGCCGGCCGGGACAGACTTACTATAATTCACCCCTCCACTTT	CASSRPGQTYYNSPLHF
14	TRBJ2-4	TRBV7-2	.	.	TGTGCCAGCAGCCTAGCCGACAAGGGTTTCCTTCAGTACTTC	CASSLADKGFLQYF
13	TRBJ2-7	TRBV11-1	.	many	TGTGCCAGCAGCTTAGCTGGGCCCTACGAGCAGTACTTC	CASSLAGPYEQYF
16	TRBJ2-1	TRBV5-1	TRBD1	few	TGCGCCAGCAGCCTGACCGGGACAGGGGTAGGTGTTGAGCAGTTCTTC	CASSLTGTGVGVEQFF
14	TRBJ1-6	TRBV7-2	.	few	TGTGCCAGCAGCTTAGAACAGTTGAATTCACCCCTCCACTTT	CASSLEQLNSPLHF
13	TRBJ1-2	TRBV6-2/TRBV6-3	TRBD1	many	TGTGCCAGCAGTGATGACAGGGCATTTGGCTACACCTTC	CASSDDRAFGYTF
12	TRBJ1-1	TRBV19	.	.	TGTGCCAGTAGTATACCCCAGTATGAAGCTTTCTTT	CASSIPQYEAFF
16	TRBJ1-1	TRBV7-2	TRBD1	.	TGTGCCAGCAGCCGGACAGGGGGCCGAAGTAACACTGAAGCTTTCTTT	CASSRTGGRSNTEAFF
13	TRBJ2-7	TRBV4-1	.	few	TGCGCCAGCAGCCATGGGGGTGGCGACGAGCAGTACTTC	CASSHGGGDEQYF
15	TRBJ2-5	TRBV6-4	TRBD2	few	TGTGCCACCTCACCTAGCGGGGGGGCTCGAGAGACCCAGTACTTC	CATSPSGGARETQYF
13	TRBJ1-2	TRBV27	.	.	TGTGCCAGGAGCAGGGGCGGTAACTATGGCTACACCTTC	CARSRGGNYGYTF
14	TRBJ1-2	TRBV14	.	few	TGTGCCAGCAGCCATGGATGGGGAGATTATGGCTACACCTTC	CASSHGWGDYGYTF
18	TRBJ2-1	TRBV5-1	TRBD2	many	TGCGCCAGCAGCGGAATATCCCTAGCGGGCTCCCCCTACAATGAGCAGTTCTTC	CASSGISLAGSPYNEQFF
20	TRBJ2-2	TRBV6-5	TRBD2	few	TGTGCCAGCAGGTTAAGGGGACCGACCATCGGACTAGCGGGTACCGGGGAGCTGTTTTTT	CASRLRGPTIGLAGTGELFF
17	TRBJ1-2	TRBV7-2	.	few	TGTGCCAGCAGCTTAGTGGGCAGCATGACTTCTAACTATGGCTACACCTTC	CASSLVGSMTSNYGYTF
18	TRBJ1-1	TRBV6-5	.	few	TGTGCCAGCAGTTACTCGTTGGGGGTGATGGGGACCTCAACTGAAGCTTTCTTT	CASSYSLGVMGTSTEAFF
17	TRBJ2-4	TRBV5-5	.	once	TGTGCCAGCAGCTTGCCCTCGACAGGAACCGCCAAAAACATTCAGTACTTC	CASSLPSTGTAKNIQYF
16	TRBJ2-2	TRBV13	.	.	TGTGCCAGCAGCTCTGTCGGGGGTTCCGACACCGGGGAGCTGTTTTTT	CASSSVGGSDTGELFF
16	TRBJ2-3	TRBV5-5	.	.	TGTGCCAGCAGCTTGCATCCGCTCGCTAGCACAGATACGCAGTATTTT	CASSLHPLASTDTQYF
11	TRBJ2-3	TRBV12-3/TRBV12-4	.	.	TGTGCCAGCAGAAACACAGATACGCAGTATTTT	CASRNTDTQYF
15	TRBJ1-3	TRBV7-2	.	.	TGTGCCAGCAGCTTAGTTGTGGGGACTGGAAACACCATATATTTT	CASSLVVGTGNTIYF
17	TRBJ1-5	TRBV24-1	TRBD1	.	TGTGCCACCAGTGACGGACAGGGGCCCCCTCGCAATCAGCCCCAGCATTTT	CATSDGQGPPRNQPQHF
13	TRBJ2-4	TRBV29-1	.	.	TGCAGCGCCGGGGGCCTAGCCAAAAACATTCAGTACTTC	CSAGGLAKNIQYF